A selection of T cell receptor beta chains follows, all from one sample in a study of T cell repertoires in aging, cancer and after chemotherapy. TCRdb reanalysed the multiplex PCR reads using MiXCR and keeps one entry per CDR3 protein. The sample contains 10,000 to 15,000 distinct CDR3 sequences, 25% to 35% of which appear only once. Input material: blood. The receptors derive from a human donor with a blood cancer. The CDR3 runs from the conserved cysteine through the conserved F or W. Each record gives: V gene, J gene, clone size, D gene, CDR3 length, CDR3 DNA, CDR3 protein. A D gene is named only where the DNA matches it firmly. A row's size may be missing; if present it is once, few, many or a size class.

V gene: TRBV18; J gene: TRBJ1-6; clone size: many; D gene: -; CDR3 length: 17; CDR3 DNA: TGTGCCAGCTCACCATCGACAGGAGACTCCAGAAATTCACCCCTCCACTTT; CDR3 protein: CASSPSTGDSRNSPLHF
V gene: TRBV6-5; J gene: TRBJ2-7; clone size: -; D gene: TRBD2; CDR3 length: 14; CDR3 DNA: TGTGCCAGCACCCGACTAGCGGGGCGCGGCGAGCAGTACTTC; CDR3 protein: CASTRLAGRGEQYF
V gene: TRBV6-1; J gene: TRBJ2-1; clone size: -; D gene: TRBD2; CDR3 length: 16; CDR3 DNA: TGTGCCAGCAGCCGGACTAGCGGGAGTTCGTCCAATGAGCAGTTCTTC; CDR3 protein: CASSRTSGSSSNEQFF
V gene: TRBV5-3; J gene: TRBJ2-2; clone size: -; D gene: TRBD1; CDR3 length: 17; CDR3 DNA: TGTGCCAGAAGCCTGGGGTGGGACAGGGGGGCGACCGGGGAGCTGTTTTTT; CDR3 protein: CARSLGWDRGATGELFF
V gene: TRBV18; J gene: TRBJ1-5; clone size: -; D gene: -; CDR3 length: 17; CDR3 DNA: TGTGCCAGCTCACCGGGGATAGGGCAGTATAGCAATCAGCCCCAGCATTTT; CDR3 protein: CASSPGIGQYSNQPQHF
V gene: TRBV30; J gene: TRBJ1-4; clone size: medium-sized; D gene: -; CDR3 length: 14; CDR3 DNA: TGTGCCTGGAGCGTTGGACGGACTAATGAAAAACTGTTTTTT; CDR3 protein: CAWSVGRTNEKLFF
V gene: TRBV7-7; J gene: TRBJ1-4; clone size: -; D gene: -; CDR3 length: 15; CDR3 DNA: TGTGCTAGCGAGCCCCCGCAGCCCTGGTATGAAAAACTGTTTTTT; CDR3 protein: CASEPPQPWYEKLFF
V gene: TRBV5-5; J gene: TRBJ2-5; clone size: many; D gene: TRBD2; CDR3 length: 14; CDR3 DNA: TGTGCCAGCAGCTTCGCGGGAGCGGGAGAGACCCAGTACTTC; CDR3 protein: CASSFAGAGETQYF
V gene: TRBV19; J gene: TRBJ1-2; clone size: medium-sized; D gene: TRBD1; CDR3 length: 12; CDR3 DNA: TGTGCCAGTAGGGACAGGGAATATGGCTACACCTTC; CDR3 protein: CASRDREYGYTF
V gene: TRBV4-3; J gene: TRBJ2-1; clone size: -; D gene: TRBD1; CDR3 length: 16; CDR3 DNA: TGCGCCAGCAGCCAAGATCCCCAGGGGGCGTACAATGAGCAGTTCTTC; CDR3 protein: CASSQDPQGAYNEQFF
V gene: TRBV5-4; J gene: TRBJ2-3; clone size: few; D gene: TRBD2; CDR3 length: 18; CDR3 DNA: TGTGCCAGCAGCTCCGGACTAGCGGGAGGGCCCGTAGCAGATACGCAGTATTTT; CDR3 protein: CASSSGLAGGPVADTQYF
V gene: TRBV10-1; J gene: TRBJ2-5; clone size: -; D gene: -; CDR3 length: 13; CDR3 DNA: TGCGCCAGCAGTGAGTCATTTCGTCAGACCCAGTACTTC; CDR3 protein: CASSESFRQTQYF
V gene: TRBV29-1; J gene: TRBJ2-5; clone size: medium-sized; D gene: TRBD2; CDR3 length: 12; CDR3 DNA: TGCAGCGTTGCGGCGGGGGAGGAGACCCAGTACTTC; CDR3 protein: CSVAAGEETQYF
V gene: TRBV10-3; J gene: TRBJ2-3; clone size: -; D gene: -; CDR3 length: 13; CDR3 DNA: TGTGCCATCGTCGGGAGTTTGACAGATACGCAGTATTTT; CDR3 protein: CAIVGSLTDTQYF
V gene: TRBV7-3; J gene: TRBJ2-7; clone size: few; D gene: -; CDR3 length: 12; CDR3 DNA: TGTGCCAGCAGCCCGGACGGCTACGAGCAGTACTTC; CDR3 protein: CASSPDGYEQYF
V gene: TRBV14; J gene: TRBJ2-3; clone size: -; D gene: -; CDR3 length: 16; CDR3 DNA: TGTGCCAGCAGCCAAGCGATAAGTACAATAGCAGATACGCAGTATTTT; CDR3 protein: CASSQAISTIADTQYF
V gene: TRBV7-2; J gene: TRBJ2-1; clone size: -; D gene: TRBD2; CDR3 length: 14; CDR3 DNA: TGTGCCAGCAGCCCGACGGGAGGATACAATGAGCAGTTCTTC; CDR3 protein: CASSPTGGYNEQFF
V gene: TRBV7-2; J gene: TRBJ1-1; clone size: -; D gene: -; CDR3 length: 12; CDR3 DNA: TGTGCCAGCAGCTTAACTGGATACGGAGCTTTCTTT; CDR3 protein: CASSLTGYGAFF
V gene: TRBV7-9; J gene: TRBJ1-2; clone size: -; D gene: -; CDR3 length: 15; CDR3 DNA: TGTGCCAGCAGCTTAGCGGGGATGGGGTTCTATGGCTACACCTTC; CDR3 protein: CASSLAGMGFYGYTF
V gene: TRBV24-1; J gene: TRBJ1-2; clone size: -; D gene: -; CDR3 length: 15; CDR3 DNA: TGTGCCACCAGTGATCCCGGACGTCAAGGTTATGGCTACACCTTC; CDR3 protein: CATSDPGRQGYGYTF
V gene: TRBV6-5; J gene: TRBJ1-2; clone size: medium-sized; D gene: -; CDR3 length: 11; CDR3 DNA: TGTGCCAGCAGTAGGGGCGATGGCTACACCTTC; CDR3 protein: CASSRGDGYTF
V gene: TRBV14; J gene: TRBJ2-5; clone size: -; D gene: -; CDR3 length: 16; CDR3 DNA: TGTGCCAGCAGCCAAGAGGTGGTTGGATGGGGGGAGACCCAGTACTTC; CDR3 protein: CASSQEVVGWGETQYF
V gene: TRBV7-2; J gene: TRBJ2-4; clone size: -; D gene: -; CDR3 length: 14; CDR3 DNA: TGTGCCAGCAGCTCTGGACAGCCCGGGTCCTTTCAGTACTTC; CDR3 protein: CASSSGQPGSFQYF
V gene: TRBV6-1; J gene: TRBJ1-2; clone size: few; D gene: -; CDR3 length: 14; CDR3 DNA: TGTGCCAGCAGACCCGCGGGACAAGCCTATGGCTACACCTTC; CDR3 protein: CASRPAGQAYGYTF
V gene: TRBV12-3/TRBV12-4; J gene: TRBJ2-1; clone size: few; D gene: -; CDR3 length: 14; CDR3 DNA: TGTGCCAGCAGTCTCGGACAGTCCTACAATGAGCAGTTCTTC; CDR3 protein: CASSLGQSYNEQFF
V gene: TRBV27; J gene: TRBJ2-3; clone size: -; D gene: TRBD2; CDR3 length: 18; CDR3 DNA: TGTGCCGGTCCCGGGACATGTGCCCTAGCGGGAGTGACAGATACGCAGTATTTT; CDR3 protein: CAGPGTCALAGVTDTQYF
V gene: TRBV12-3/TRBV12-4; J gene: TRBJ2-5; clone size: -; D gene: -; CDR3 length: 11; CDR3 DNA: TGTGTTAGCAGTTCAGAAGAGACCCAGTACTTC; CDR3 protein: CVSSSEETQYF
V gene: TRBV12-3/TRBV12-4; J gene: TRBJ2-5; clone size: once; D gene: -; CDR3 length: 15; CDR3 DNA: TGTGCTAGTGGTTTGGTAGCAGGGGTTGAAGAGACCCAGTACTTC; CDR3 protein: CASGLVAGVEETQYF
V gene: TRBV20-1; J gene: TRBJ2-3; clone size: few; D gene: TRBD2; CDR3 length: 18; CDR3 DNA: TGCAGTGCTAGACTAAGATCATTTGGACTAGCGGGGTCAGATACGCAGTATTTT; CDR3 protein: CSARLRSFGLAGSDTQYF
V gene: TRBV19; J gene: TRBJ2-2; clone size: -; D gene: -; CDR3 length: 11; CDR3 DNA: TGTGCCAGTAGTATACCCGGGGAGCTGTTTTTT; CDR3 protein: CASSIPGELFF
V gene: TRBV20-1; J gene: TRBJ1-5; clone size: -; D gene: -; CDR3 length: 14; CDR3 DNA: TGCAGTGCTAGAGGGGGAACCTATGATCAGCCCCAGCATTTT; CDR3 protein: CSARGGTYDQPQHF
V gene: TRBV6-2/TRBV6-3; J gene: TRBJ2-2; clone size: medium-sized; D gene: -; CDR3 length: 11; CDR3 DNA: TGTGCCAGCAGTTACCCCGGGGAGCTGTTTTTT; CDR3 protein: CASSYPGELFF
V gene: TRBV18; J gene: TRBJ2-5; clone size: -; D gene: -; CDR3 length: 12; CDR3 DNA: TGTGCCAGCTCATGGCAGCAAGAGACCCAGTACTTC; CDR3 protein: CASSWQQETQYF
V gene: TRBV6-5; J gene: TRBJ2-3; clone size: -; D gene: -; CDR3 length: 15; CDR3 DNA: TGCGCCAGCAGCCCCAGGCTCCCCTCCACAGATACGCAGTATTTT; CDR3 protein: CASSPRLPSTDTQYF
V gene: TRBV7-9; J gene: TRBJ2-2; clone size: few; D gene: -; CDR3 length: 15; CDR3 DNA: TGTGCCAGTACAAAAGGCGCCAAAAACACCGGGGAGCTGTTTTTT; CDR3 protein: CASTKGAKNTGELFF
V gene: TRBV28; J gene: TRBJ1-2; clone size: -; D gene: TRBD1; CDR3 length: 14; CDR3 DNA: TGTGCCAGCAGTCCGGGACAGTCTAACTATGGCTACACCTTC; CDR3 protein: CASSPGQSNYGYTF
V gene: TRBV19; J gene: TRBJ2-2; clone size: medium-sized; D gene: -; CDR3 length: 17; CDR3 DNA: TGTGCCAGTAGCACCGATGCGAGGGCAGGGAACACCGGGGAGCTGTTTTTT; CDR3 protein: CASSTDARAGNTGELFF
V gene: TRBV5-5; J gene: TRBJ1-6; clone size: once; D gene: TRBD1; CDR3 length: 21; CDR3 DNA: TGTGCCAGCAGTTATACAGGGGGGACAGGTAGAACTATTTACTATAATTCACCCCTCCACTTT; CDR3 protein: CASSYTGGTGRTIYYNSPLHF
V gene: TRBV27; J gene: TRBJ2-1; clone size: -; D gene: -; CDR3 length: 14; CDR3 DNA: TGTGCCAGCAGTCCCTGGACTTCCGCCTACGAGCAGTTCTTC; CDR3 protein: CASSPWTSAYEQFF
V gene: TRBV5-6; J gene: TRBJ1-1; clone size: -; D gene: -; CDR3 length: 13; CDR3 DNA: TGTGCCAGCAGCTTACAGGGCCTAACTGAAGCTTTCTTT; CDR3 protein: CASSLQGLTEAFF
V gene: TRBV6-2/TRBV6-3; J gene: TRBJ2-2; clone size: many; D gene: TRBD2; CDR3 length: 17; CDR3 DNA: TGTGCCAGCAGCCGGGGAAGACTAGCGGGAGAGAGCGGGGAGCTGTTTTTT; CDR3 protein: CASSRGRLAGESGELFF
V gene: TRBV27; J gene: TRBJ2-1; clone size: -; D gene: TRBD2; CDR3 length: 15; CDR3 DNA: TGTGCCAGCGCCAAGGGACTAGCGGGAGTGGATGAGCAGTTCTTC; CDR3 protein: CASAKGLAGVDEQFF
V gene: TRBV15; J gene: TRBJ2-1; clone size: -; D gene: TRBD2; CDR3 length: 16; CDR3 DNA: TGTGCCACCAGTAAAATTAGCGGGAGCTCCTACAATGAGCAGTTCTTC; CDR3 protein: CATSKISGSSYNEQFF
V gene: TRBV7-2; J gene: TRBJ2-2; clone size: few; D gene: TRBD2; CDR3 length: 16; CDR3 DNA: TGTGCCAGCAGCTTAGTAGCGGGAGGGCCCACCGGGGAGCTGTTTTTT; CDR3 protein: CASSLVAGGPTGELFF
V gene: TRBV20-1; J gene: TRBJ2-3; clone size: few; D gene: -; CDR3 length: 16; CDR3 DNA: TGCAGTGCTAGAGATTCGGTCAGGCAAAGGACAGATACGCAGTATTTT; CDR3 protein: CSARDSVRQRTDTQYF
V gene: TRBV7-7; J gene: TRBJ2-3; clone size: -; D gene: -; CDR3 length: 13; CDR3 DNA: TGTGCCAGCAGCTTAGTCGGCACAGATACGCAGTATTTT; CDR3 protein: CASSLVGTDTQYF
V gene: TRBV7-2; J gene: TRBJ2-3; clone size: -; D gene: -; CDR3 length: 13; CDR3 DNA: TGTGCCAGCAGCCCAGGGACCCATGATACGCAGTATTTT; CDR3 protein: CASSPGTHDTQYF